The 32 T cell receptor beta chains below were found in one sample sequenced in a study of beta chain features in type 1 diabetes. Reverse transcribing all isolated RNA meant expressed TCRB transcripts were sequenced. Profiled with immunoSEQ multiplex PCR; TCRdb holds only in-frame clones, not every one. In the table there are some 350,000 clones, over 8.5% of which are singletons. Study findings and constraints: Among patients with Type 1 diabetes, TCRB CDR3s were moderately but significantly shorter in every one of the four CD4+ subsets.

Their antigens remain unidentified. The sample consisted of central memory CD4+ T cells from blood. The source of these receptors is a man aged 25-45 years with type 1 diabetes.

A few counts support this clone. The CDR3 loop reads CASTVTNIAAGELFF. The CDR3 bases are TGTGCCAGCACCGTGACCAACATCGCGGCCGGGGAGCTGTTTTTT. The chain links TRBV28 to TRBJ2-2; D is uncertain. CDR3 length equals 15 residues. The V end lost 7 bases, the J end lost 6 bases, and 18 bases lay between the germline ends. Germline V gene data show CDR1 as MDHEN and CDR2 as SYDVKM.

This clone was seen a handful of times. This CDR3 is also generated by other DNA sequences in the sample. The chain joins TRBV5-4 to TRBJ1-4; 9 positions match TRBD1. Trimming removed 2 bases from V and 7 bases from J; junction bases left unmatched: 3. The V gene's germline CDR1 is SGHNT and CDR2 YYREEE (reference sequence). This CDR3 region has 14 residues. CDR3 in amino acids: CASSLQGAVEKLFF. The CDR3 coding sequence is TGTGCCAGCAGCTTACAGGGGGCTGTTGAAAAACTGTTTTTT.

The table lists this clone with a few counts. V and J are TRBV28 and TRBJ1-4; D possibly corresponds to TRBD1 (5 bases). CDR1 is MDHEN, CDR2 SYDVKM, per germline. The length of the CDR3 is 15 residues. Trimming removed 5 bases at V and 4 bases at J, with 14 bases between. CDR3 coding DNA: TGTGCCAGCAGTACCTCGGGACGGATTAATGAAAAACTGTTTTTT. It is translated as CASSTSGRINEKLFF.

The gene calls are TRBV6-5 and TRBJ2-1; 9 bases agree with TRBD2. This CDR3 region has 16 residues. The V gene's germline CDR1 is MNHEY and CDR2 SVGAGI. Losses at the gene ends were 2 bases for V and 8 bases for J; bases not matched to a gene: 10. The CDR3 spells CASSYLRSGSRHEQFF. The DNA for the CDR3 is TGTGCCAGCAGTTACCTCCGTAGCGGGAGCAGACATGAGCAGTTCTTC.

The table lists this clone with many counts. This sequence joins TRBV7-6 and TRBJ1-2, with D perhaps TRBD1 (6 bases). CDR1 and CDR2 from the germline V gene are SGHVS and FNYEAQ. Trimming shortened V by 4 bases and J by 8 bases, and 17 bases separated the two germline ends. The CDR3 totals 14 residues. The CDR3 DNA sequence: TGTGCCAGCAGCTCAAGAATAGGGGGATCGGGCTACACCTTC. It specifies CASSSRIGGSGYTF.

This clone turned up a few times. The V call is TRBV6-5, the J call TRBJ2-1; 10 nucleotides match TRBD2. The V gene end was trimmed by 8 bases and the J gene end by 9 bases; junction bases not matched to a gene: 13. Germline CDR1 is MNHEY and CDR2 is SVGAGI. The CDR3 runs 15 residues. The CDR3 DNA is TGTGCCAGCGGGTACCTAGCGGGAGAGCGCCCTGAGCAGTTCTTC. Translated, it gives CASGYLAGERPEQFF.

CDR3 bases: TGTGCCAGCAGCCGGGACAGGGGAACAGATACGCAGTATTTT. This codes for CASSRDRGTDTQYF. The rearrangement joins TRBV5-4 to TRBJ2-3, with TRBD1 matching 10 bases. CDR3 length: 14 amino acids. Trimming at V came to 4 bases and at J to 3 bases, leaving 2 bases not matched to a gene. CDR1 and CDR2 (germline): SGHNT, YYREEE (reference sequence).

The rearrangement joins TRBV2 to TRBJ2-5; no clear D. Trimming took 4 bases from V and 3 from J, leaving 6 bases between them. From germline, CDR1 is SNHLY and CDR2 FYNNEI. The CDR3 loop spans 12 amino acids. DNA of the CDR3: TGTGCCAGCAGTGTCAACGAAGAGACCCAGTACTTC. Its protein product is CASSVNEETQYF. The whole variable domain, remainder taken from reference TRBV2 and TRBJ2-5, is EPEVTQTPSHQVTQMGQEVILRCVPISNHLYFYWYRQILGQKVEFLVSFYNNEISEKSEIFDDQFSVERPDGSNFTLKIRSTKLEDSAMYFCASSVNEETQYFGPGTRLLVL.

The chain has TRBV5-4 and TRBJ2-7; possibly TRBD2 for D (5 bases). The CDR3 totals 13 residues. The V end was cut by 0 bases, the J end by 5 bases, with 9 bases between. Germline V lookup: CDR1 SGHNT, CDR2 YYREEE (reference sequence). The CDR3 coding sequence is TGTGCCAGCAGCTTGGGAGGGCGTGACGAGCAGTACTTC. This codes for CASSLGGRDEQYF.

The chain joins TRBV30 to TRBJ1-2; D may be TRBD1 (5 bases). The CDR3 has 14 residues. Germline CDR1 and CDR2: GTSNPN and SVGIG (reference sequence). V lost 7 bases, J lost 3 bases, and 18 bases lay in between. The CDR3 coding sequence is TGTGCCTTCTACTATCCACAGGCCCACTATGGCTACACCTTC. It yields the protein CAFYYPQAHYGYTF.

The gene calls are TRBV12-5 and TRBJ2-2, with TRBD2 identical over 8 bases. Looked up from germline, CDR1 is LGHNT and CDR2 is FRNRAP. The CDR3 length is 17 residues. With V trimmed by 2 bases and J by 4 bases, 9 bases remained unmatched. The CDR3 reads CASGLSRAGDPTGELFF. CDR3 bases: TGTGCTAGTGGTTTGTCCCGAGCGGGAGATCCCACCGGGGAGCTGTTTTTT.

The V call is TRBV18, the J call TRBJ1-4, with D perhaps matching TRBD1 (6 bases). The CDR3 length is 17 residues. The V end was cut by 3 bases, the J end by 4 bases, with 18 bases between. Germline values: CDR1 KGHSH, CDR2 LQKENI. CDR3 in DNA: TGTGCCAGCTCACCCCCGTCAACAGGGCCCCTTAATGAAAAACTGTTTTTT. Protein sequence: CASSPPSTGPLNEKLFF.

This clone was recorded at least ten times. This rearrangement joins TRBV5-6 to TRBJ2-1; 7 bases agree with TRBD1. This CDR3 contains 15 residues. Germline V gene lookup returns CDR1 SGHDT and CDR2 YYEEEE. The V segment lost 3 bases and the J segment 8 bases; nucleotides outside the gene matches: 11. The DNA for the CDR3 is TGTGCCAGCAGCTCCTTACAGGGGATGGAATATGAGCAGTTCTTC. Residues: CASSSLQGMEYEQFF.

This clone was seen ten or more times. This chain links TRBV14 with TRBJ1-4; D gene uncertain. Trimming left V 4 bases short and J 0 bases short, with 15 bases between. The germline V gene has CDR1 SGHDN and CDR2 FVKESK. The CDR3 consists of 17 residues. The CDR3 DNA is TGTGCCAGCAGCCCCCGTTTCGCGGGAGCAACTAATGAAAAACTGTTTTTT. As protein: CASSPRFAGATNEKLFF. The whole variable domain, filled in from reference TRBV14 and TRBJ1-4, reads EAGVTQFPSHSVIEKGQTVTLRCDPISGHDNLYWYRRVMGKEIKFLLHFVKESKQDESGMPNNRFLAERTGGTYSTLKVQPAELEDSGVYFCASSPRFAGATNEKLFFGSGTQLSVL.

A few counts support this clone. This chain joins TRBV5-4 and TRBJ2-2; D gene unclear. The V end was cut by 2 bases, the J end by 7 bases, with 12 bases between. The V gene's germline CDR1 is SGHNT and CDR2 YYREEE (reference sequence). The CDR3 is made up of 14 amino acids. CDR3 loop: CASSLDPINGELFF. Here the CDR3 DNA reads TGTGCCAGCAGCTTAGACCCGATAAACGGGGAGCTGTTTTTT.

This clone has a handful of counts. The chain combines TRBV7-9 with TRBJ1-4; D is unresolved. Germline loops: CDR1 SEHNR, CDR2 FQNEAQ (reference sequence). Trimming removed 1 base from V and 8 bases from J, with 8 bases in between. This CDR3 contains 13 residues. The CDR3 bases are TGTGCCAGCAGCTTAGAATTCCAGGAAAAACTGTTTTTT. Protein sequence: CASSLEFQEKLFF.

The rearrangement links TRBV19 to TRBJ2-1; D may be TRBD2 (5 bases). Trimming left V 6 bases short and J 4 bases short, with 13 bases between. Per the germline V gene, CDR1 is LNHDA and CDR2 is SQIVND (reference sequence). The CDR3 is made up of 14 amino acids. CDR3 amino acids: CASRPAGSYNEQFF. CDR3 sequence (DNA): TGTGCCAGTAGGCCTGCGGGTTCATACAATGAGCAGTTCTTC.

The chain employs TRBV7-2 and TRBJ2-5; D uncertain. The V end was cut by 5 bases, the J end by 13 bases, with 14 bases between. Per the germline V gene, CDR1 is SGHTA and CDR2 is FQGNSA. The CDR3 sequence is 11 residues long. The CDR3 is CASSPSGPLYF. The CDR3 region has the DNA TGTGCCAGCAGCCCTAGTGGGCCCTTGTACTTC.

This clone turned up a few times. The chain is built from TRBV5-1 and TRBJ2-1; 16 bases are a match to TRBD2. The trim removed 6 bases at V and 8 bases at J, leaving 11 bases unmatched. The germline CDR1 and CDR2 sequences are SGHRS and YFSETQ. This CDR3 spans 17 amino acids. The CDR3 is CASTTGTSGRATYEQFF. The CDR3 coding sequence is TGCGCCAGCACCACCGGGACTAGCGGGAGGGCCACATATGAGCAGTTCTTC. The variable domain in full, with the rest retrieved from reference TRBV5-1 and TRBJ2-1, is KAGVTQTPRYLIKTRGQQVTLSCSPISGHRSVSWYQQTPGQGLQFLFEYFSETQRNKGNFPGRFSGRQFSNSRSEMNVSTLELGDSALYLCASTTGTSGRATYEQFFGPGTRLTVL.

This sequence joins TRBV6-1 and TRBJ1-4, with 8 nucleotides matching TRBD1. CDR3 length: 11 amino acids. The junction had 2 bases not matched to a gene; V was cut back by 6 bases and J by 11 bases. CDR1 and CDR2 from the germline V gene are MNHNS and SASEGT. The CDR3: CASSWTGKLFF. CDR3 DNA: TGTGCCAGCAGCTGGACAGGGAAACTGTTTTTT.

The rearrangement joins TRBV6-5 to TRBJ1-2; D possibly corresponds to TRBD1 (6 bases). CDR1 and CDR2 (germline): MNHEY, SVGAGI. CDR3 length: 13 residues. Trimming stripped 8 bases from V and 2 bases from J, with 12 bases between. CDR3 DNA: TGTGCCAGCGGACGGGACACCAACTATGGCTACACCTTC. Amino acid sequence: CASGRDTNYGYTF.

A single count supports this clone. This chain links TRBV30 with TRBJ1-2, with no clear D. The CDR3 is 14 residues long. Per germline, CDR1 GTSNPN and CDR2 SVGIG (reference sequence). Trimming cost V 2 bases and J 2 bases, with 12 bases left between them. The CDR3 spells CAWSLRSWNYGYTF. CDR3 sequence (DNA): TGTGCCTGGAGTCTAAGGTCCTGGAACTATGGCTACACCTTC.

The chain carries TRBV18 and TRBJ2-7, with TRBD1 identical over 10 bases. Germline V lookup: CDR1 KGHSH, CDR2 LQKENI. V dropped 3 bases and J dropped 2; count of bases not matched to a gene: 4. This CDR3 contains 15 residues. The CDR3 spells CASSPYGQGAYEQYF. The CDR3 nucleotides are TGTGCCAGCTCACCTTACGGACAGGGGGCCTACGAGCAGTACTTC.

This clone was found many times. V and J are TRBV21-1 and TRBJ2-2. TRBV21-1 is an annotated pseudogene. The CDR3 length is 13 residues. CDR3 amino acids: CASRPPNSRELFF. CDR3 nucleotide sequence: TGTGCCAGCCGGCCGCCAAATAGTCGGGAGCTGTTTTTT.

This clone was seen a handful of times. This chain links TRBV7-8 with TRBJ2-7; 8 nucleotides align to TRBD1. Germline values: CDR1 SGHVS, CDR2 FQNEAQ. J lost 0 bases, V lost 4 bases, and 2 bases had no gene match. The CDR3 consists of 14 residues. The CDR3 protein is CASSSDRVSYEQYF. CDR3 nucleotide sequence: TGTGCCAGCAGCTCGGACAGGGTCTCCTACGAGCAGTACTTC.

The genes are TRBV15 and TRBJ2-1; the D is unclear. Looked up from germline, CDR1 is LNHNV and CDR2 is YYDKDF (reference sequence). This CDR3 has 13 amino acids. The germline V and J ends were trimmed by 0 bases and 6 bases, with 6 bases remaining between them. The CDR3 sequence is CATSRDLGNEQFF. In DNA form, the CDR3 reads TGTGCCACCAGCAGAGATCTGGGCAATGAGCAGTTCTTC.

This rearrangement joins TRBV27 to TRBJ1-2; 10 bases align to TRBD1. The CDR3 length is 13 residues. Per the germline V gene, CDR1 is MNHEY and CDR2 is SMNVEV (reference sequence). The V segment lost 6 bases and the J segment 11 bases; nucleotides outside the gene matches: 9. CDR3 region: CASSPTGQGVYTF. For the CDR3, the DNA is TGTGCCAGCAGCCCAACCGGACAGGGGGTATACACCTTC.

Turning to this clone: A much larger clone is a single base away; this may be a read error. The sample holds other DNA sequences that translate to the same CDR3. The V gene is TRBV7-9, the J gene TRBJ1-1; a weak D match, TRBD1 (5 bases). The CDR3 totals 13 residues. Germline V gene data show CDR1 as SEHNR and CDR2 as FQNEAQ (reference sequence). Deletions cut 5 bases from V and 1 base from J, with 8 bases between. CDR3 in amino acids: CASSQQGNTEAFF. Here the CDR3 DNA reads TGTGCCAGCAGCCAGCAGGGGAACACTGAAGCTTTCTTT.

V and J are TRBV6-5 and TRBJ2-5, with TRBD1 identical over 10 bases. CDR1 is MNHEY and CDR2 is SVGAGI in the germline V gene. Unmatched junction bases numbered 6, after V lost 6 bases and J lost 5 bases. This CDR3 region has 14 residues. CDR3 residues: CASRQTGGLETQYF. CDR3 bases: TGTGCCAGCAGGCAGACAGGGGGCTTGGAGACCCAGTACTTC.

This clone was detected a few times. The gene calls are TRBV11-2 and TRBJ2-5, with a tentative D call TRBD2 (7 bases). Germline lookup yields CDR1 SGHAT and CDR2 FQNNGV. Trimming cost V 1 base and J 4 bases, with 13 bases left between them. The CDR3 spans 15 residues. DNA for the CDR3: TGTGCCAGCAGCTTAGCATCCGGGGGGCGAGAGACCCAGTACTTC. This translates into CASSLASGGRETQYF.

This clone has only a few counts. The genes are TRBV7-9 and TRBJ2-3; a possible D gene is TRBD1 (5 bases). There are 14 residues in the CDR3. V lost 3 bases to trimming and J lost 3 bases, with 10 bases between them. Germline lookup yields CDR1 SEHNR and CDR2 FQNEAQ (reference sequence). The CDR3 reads CASSFSRATDTQYF. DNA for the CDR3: TGTGCCAGCAGCTTTAGCAGGGCTACAGATACGCAGTATTTT. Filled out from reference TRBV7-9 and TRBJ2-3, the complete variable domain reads DTGVSQNPRHKITKRGQNVTFRCDPISEHNRLYWYRQTLGQGPEFLTYFQNEAQLEKSRLLSDRFSAERPKGSFSTLEIQRTEQGDSAMYLCASSFSRATDTQYFGPGTRLTVL.

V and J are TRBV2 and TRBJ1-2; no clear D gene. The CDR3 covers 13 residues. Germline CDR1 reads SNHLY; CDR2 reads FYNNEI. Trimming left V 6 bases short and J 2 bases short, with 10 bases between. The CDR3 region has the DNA TGTGCCAGCAGCACCCAGGAGAACTATGGCTACACCTTC. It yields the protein CASSTQENYGYTF.